These 31 T cell receptor beta chains share one sample of origin, sequenced in a study of blood T cell repertoires in COVID-19. Assay used: immunoSEQ multiplex PCR; TCRdb lists only in-frame clones, some missing. The sample shows a few hundred thousand clones, roughly 86% of them seen only once. The specimen was peripheral blood. These receptors originate from a woman aged 45-60 years who had recovered from COVID-19.

The chain is built from TRBV3-1 (or the pseudogene TRBV3-2) and TRBJ2-3, with 11 positions matching TRBD2. The CDR3 extends over 19 amino acids. Germline V gene data show CDR1 as LGHDT and CDR2 as YNNKEL (reference sequence). The trim removed 1 base at V and 2 bases at J, leaving 11 bases unmatched. CDR3 protein: CASSQVVLLAGGLTDTQYF. DNA for the CDR3: TGTGCCAGCAGCCAAGTAGTGCTCCTAGCGGGAGGTCTCACAGATACGCAGTATTTT.

The chain recombines TRBV20-1 with TRBJ2-3; 7 bases are a match to TRBD2. This CDR3 is built from 15 residues. Germline assignment: CDR1 DFQATT and CDR2 SNEGSKA (reference sequence). The V gene end was trimmed by 3 bases and the J gene end by 4 bases; junction bases not matched to a gene: 10. The CDR3 DNA reads as TGCAGTGCTAGTAGATTCGGACTAGTTGCAGATACGCAGTATTTT. Residues: CSASRFGLVADTQYF.

This chain uses TRBV5-1 with TRBJ1-6; 8 bases are a match to TRBD1. Germline lookup yields CDR1 SGHRS and CDR2 YFSETQ. The trim removed 0 bases at V and 7 bases at J, leaving 3 bases unmatched. This CDR3 comprises 15 residues. CDR3 in amino acids: CASSLGQGRNSPLHF. DNA for the CDR3: TGCGCCAGCAGCTTGGGACAGGGGAGAAATTCACCCCTCCACTTT.

J is TRBJ2-7 and V is TRBV29-1, with a possible D match to TRBD1 (6 bases). The CDR3 consists of 13 residues. V was shortened by 7 bases and J by 6 bases, with 19 bases between the two germline ends. Germline V CDR1 and CDR2: SQVTM, ANQGSEA. CDR3 sequence reads: CSGTPTGFSEQYF. In nucleotides, the CDR3 is TGCAGCGGAACCCCTACAGGGTTTAGCGAGCAGTACTTC.

The chain couples TRBV7-9 to TRBJ2-1, with D possibly matching TRBD2 (6 bases). Trimming cost V 5 bases and J 6 bases, with 20 bases left between them. This CDR3 is built from 16 residues. CDR1 and CDR2 (germline): SEHNR, FQNEAQ (reference sequence). CDR3 bases: TGTGCCAGCAGCCCCCAATTCTTTCGGGAGCTCAATGAGCAGTTCTTC. It codes for CASSPQFFRELNEQFF.

This chain uses TRBV6-2 or TRBV6-3 with TRBJ2-7; 9 positions match TRBD1. The CDR3 contains 14 residues. Per the germline V gene, CDR1 is MNHEY and CDR2 is SVGEGT. V trimming: 5 bases; J trimming: 3 bases; junction bases outside the gene matches: 5. In DNA, the CDR3 is TGTGCCAGCAGTCGAACAGGGGGCTACTACGAGCAGTACTTC. Protein: CASSRTGGYYEQYF.

The CDR3 coding sequence is TGCGCCAGCAGCCAAGAAGTAGACTATGGCTACACCTTC. Translating it yields CASSQEVDYGYTF. This chain uses TRBV4-3 with TRBJ1-2, with D uncertain. V was trimmed by 0 bases and J by 3 bases, leaving 5 bases between them. The germline V gene encodes CDR1 LGHNA and CDR2 YSLEER. The CDR3 consists of 13 residues.

This sequence joins TRBV7-2 and TRBJ2-2; the D gene is possibly TRBD2 (7 bases). The CDR3 runs to 16 residues. Trimming took off 1 base at V and 4 bases at J, with 13 bases between the two ends. Per the germline V gene, CDR1 is SGHTA and CDR2 is FQGNSA. The CDR3 region is CASSLVGGQVTGELFF. CDR3 DNA sequence: TGTGCCAGCAGCTTAGTCGGGGGGCAAGTCACCGGGGAGCTGTTTTTT.

The CDR3 DNA is TGTGCCAGCAGCCCACAGACAGGCCCCCAAGAGACCCAGTACTTC. As protein: CASSPQTGPQETQYF. The gene calls are TRBV7-2 and TRBJ2-5, with D possibly TRBD1 on 6 matching bases. The CDR3 contains 15 residues. V was trimmed by 5 bases and J by 1 base, leaving 14 bases between them. Germline V gene data show CDR1 as SGHTA and CDR2 as FQGNSA.

The rearrangement joins TRBV5-1 to TRBJ2-5; 9 positions agree with TRBD2. Germline V lookup: CDR1 SGHRS, CDR2 YFSETQ. With 4 bases clipped from V and 4 bases from J, the junction kept 8 bases outside the gene matches. CDR3 size: 15 residues. CDR3 amino acids: CASSLSGSDGETQYF. CDR3 DNA sequence: TGCGCCAGCAGCCTTAGCGGGAGTGACGGAGAGACCCAGTACTTC.

This clone was seen more than once but under ten times. The chain combines TRBV18 with TRBJ1-2, with D tentatively TRBD1 (5 bases). CDR1 KGHSH and CDR2 LQKENI come from the germline V gene. The length of the CDR3 is 12 residues. Trimming took 3 bases from V and 6 from J, leaving 8 bases between them. This CDR3 is CASSPRVDGYTF. The CDR3, as DNA: TGTGCCAGCTCACCCAGGGTGGATGGCTACACCTTC.

The chain recombines TRBV28 with TRBJ1-4; D gene ambiguous. Looked up from germline, CDR1 is MDHEN and CDR2 is SYDVKM. This CDR3 is 13 amino acids long. V shed 1 base and J shed 5 bases, with 5 bases lying between them. The CDR3 loop is CASSLYRNEKLFF. In nucleotides, the CDR3 is TGTGCCAGCAGTTTATACCGGAATGAAAAACTGTTTTTT.

The J gene is TRBJ2-5, the V gene TRBV6-5; 9 nucleotides match TRBD1. Germline V gene lookup returns CDR1 MNHEY and CDR2 SVGAGI. There are 14 residues in the CDR3. J gave up 4 bases and V 6 bases, and 6 bases lay outside the gene matches. Here the CDR3 DNA reads TGTGCCAGCAGAGGGACAGGGAGGGGAGAGACCCAGTACTTC. This encodes CASRGTGRGETQYF.

This rearrangement joins TRBV7-2 to TRBJ2-3; D is unresolved. Germline V gene sequence: CDR1 SGHTA, CDR2 FQGNSA. This CDR3 region has 16 residues. Trimming shortened V by 2 bases and J by 2 bases, and 14 bases separated the two germline ends. CDR3 sequence: CASSLRENFYTDTQYF. The CDR3 DNA reads TGTGCCAGCAGCTTACGCGAAAATTTTTACACAGATACGCAGTATTTT.

V is TRBV6-2 or TRBV6-3 and J is TRBJ2-7; TRBD2 matches at 9 bases. Germline lookup yields CDR1 MNHEY and CDR2 SVGEGT. V dropped 2 bases and J dropped 4; count of bases not matched to a gene: 15. The CDR3 runs to 18 residues. CDR3 sequence (DNA): TGTGCCAGCAGTTACGACGCGGGAGGGCGAAGGATTGGGTACGAGCAGTACTTC. Its translation is CASSYDAGGRRIGYEQYF.

The rearrangement joins TRBV5-1 to TRBJ1-4; 10 bases are shared with TRBD1. Germline V gives CDR1 SGHRS, CDR2 YFSETQ. The ends lost 4 bases at V and 7 bases at J; junction bases unmatched: 7. The CDR3 has 15 amino acids. Here the CDR3 DNA reads TGCGCCAGCAGCAGGACAGGGGGGGATCCTGAAAAACTGTTTTTT. Translating it yields CASSRTGGDPEKLFF.

The V gene is TRBV7-6, the J gene TRBJ2-7; 9 nucleotides match TRBD1. CDR3 length equals 18 residues. Losses at the gene ends were 4 bases for V and 6 bases for J; bases not matched to a gene: 19. Per the germline V gene, CDR1 is SGHVS and CDR2 is FNYEAQ. The CDR3: CASSSCAGTGQTGSEQYF. The CDR3 nucleotides are TGTGCCAGCAGCTCCTGCGCCGGGACAGGGCAAACAGGCAGCGAGCAGTACTTC.

This chain joins TRBV6-5 and TRBJ2-5; D remains ambiguous. V dropped 4 bases and J dropped 4 bases, with 10 bases sitting between them. Looked up from germline, CDR1 is MNHEY and CDR2 is SVGAGI. CDR3 size: 13 residues. In DNA form, the CDR3 reads TGTGCCAGCAGTTTCACCGCCGGAGAGACCCAGTACTTC. This translates into CASSFTAGETQYF.

The rearrangement joins TRBV24-1 to TRBJ1-4; TRBD1 matches 10 bases. This CDR3 has 16 amino acids. Per the germline V gene, CDR1 is KGHDR and CDR2 is SFDVKD. With V trimmed by 3 bases and J by 7 bases, 7 bases remained unmatched. The CDR3 sequence: CATSDPGTGEGEKLFF. In nucleotides, the CDR3 is TGTGCCACCAGTGATCCGGGGACAGGGGAGGGTGAAAAACTGTTTTTT.

This chain connects TRBV7-9 to TRBJ1-3; TRBD1 matches 7 bases. V shed 5 bases, J shed 8 bases, and the junction held 6 bases outside the gene matches. CDR1 and CDR2 from the germline V gene are SEHNR and FQNEAQ (reference sequence). CDR3 length: 13 amino acids. Here the CDR3 DNA reads TGTGCCAGCAGCCCGGACAGGCGGTACACCATATATTTT. Protein product: CASSPDRRYTIYF. Supplemented by reference TRBV7-9 and TRBJ1-3, the full variable domain reads DTGVSQNPRHKITKRGQNVTFRCDPISEHNRLYWYRQTLGQGPEFLTYFQNEAQLEKSRLLSDRFSAERPKGSFSTLEIQRTEQGDSAMYLCASSPDRRYTIYFGEGSWLTVV.

The sample holds a few counts of this clone. V and J are TRBV4-2 and TRBJ2-3, with TRBD1 matching over 9 bases. Germline V gene sequence: CDR1 LGHNA, CDR2 YNFKEQ. CDR3 length: 17 amino acids. V lost 0 bases to trimming and J lost 1 base; unmatched junction nucleotides: 5. The DNA of the CDR3 is TGTGCCAGCAGCCAAGATCTGGGGGACAGGGGCACAGATACGCAGTATTTT. It translates to CASSQDLGDRGTDTQYF.

The chain recombines TRBV7-2 with TRBJ2-1; a possible D gene is TRBD2 (5 bases). The CDR3 totals 12 residues. Looked up from germline, CDR1 is SGHTA and CDR2 is FQGNSA. V lost 8 bases, J lost 0 bases, and 5 bases lay in between. The chain's CDR3 is CASGSSYNEQFF. CDR3 DNA: TGTGCCAGCGGGAGCTCCTACAATGAGCAGTTCTTC.

This clone was found a few times. The CDR3 reads CASSQETSGPLGTQYF. CDR3 bases: TGTGCCAGCAGCCAAGAGACTAGCGGTCCCCTGGGCACCCAGTACTTC. This chain uses TRBV3-1 (or the pseudogene TRBV3-2) with TRBJ2-5; 9 bases agree with TRBD2. The CDR3 extends over 16 amino acids. Germline lookup yields CDR1 LGHDT and CDR2 YNNKEL (reference sequence). The junction had 10 bases not matched to a gene; V was cut back by 0 bases and J by 8 bases.

In DNA form, the CDR3 reads TGTGCCAGCAGCCGGACCTTAGCGGCAGGTACGCAGTATTTT. Amino acids: CASSRTLAAGTQYF. The chain is built from TRBV6-5 and TRBJ2-3; D may be TRBD2 (6 bases). V lost 6 bases to trimming and J lost 8 bases, with 18 bases between them. The CDR3 sequence is 14 residues long. In germline, CDR1 is MNHEY, CDR2 SVGAGI.

The rearrangement uses TRBV5-4 and TRBJ1-2; no firm D call. The germline CDR1 and CDR2 sequences are SGHNT and YYREEE (reference sequence). V was clipped by 7 bases and J by 3 bases, with 19 bases between them. The CDR3 consists of 15 residues. CDR3 bases: TGTGCCAGCCGAGCGGCAGATCTCGGTTACTATGGCTACACCTTC. Residues: CASRAADLGYYGYTF.

The chain joins TRBV5-1 to TRBJ1-6; 8 positions match TRBD1. The CDR3 has 14 residues. CDR1 and CDR2 (germline): SGHRS, YFSETQ. The V gene end was trimmed by 4 bases and the J gene end by 8 bases; junction bases not matched to a gene: 5. CDR3 in amino acids: CASSAGGNDSPLHF. CDR3 DNA: TGCGCCAGCAGCGCAGGGGGCAATGATTCACCCCTCCACTTT.

This chain joins TRBV5-1 and TRBJ2-1; perhaps TRBD1 as D (5 bases). With 4 bases removed from V and 7 bases from J, the gap between germline ends came to 21 bases. This CDR3 region has 16 residues. The germline V gene has CDR1 SGHRS and CDR2 YFSETQ. The CDR3 DNA is TGCGCCAGCAGCAGTGGGGCGGTGGTGGTTAATAATGAGCAGTTCTTC. Encoded protein: CASSSGAVVVNNEQFF.

The rearrangement joins TRBV11-2 to TRBJ1-5, with TRBD1 matching over 10 bases. This CDR3 spans 15 amino acids. With V trimmed by 1 base and J by 5 bases, 2 bases remained unmatched. CDR1 is SGHAT, CDR2 FQNNGV, per germline. The CDR3 nucleotides are TGTGCCAGCAGCTTAGGCGGGACAGGGGATCAGCCCCAGCATTTT. As protein: CASSLGGTGDQPQHF. The full variable domain, its missing parts supplied by reference TRBV11-2 and TRBJ1-5, is EAGVAQSPRYKIIEKRQSVAFWCNPISGHATLYWYQQILGQGPKLLIQFQNNGVVDDSQLPKDRFSAERLKGVDSTLKIQPAKLEDSAVYLCASSLGGTGDQPQHFGDGTRLSIL.

This chain uses TRBV19 with TRBJ2-7; D is possibly TRBD1 (5 bases). From germline, CDR1 is LNHDA and CDR2 SQIVND (reference sequence). The ends were cut back, 4 bases at V and 0 bases at J, with 7 bases in the middle. This CDR3 is built from 13 residues. The CDR3 region is CASSKGYSYEQYF. The DNA of the CDR3 is TGTGCCAGTAGTAAGGGGTACTCCTACGAGCAGTACTTC.

The V and J genes are TRBV19 and TRBJ1-5, with D tentatively TRBD1 (6 bases). CDR1 is LNHDA and CDR2 is SQIVND in the germline V gene (reference sequence). V was shortened by 5 bases and J by 7 bases, with 24 bases between the two germline ends. The CDR3 has 17 amino acids. DNA of the CDR3: TGTGCCAGTAGTTCAAATCGTGGACAGCGAATCCACCAGCCCCAGCATTTT. Translation: CASSSNRGQRIHQPQHF.

The chain employs TRBV28 and TRBJ1-2, with D possibly matching TRBD1 (5 bases). CDR1 is MDHEN and CDR2 is SYDVKM in the germline V gene. CDR3 length equals 16 residues. The ends were cut back, 3 bases at V and 4 bases at J, with 18 bases in the middle. The CDR3 loop is CASSLGGGGVGYGYTF. DNA of the CDR3: TGTGCCAGCAGTTTGGGGGGAGGAGGAGTTGGCTATGGCTACACCTTC.